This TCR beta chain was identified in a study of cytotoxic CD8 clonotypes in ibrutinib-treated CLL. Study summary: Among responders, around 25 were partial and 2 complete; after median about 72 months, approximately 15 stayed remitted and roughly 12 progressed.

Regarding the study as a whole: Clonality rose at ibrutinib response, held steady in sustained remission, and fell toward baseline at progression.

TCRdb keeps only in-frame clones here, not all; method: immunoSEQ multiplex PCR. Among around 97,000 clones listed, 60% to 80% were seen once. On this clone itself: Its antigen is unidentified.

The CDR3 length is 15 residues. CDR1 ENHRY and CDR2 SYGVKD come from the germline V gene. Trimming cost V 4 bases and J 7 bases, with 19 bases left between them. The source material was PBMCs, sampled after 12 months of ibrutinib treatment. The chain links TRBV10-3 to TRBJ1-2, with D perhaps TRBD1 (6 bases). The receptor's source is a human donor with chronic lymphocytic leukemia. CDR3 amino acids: CAISAGEGVGGGYTF. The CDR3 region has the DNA TGTGCCATCAGTGCCGGAGAGGGGGTCGGTGGTGGCTACACCTTC.